This T cell receptor (beta chain) was profiled in a study of blood T cell repertoires in COVID-19. Study overall: There were acute and convalescent COVID-19 samples, and they came from the United States, Italy and Spain. Sources were T cells, B-cell-depleted T cells, or PBMCs; the material itself was cDNA or gDNA.

In the original analysis: It was from reference gene primer amplification that nucleated cell counts were estimated. Sequenced by immunoSEQ multiplex PCR; TCRdb stores in-frame clones only, minus some. The V and J calls and clone size come from that table; D and trimming were worked out from the DNA. The sample carries about 100,000 clones, roughly 86% recorded once. The CDR3 runs to 16 residues. Trimming pared 5 bases from V and 5 bases from J, leaving 16 bases between. The germline CDR1 and CDR2 sequences are LNHDA and SQIVND (reference sequence). The chain has TRBV19 and TRBJ2-6; tentatively, D is TRBD2 (5 bases). Sequences were obtained from peripheral blood. The sequence was obtained from a woman in her sixties with acute or convalescent COVID-19. For the CDR3, the DNA is TGTGCCAGTAGTGCCCCCTCCGACTATCGGGCCAACGTCCTGACTTTC. This gives the protein CASSAPSDYRANVLTF.